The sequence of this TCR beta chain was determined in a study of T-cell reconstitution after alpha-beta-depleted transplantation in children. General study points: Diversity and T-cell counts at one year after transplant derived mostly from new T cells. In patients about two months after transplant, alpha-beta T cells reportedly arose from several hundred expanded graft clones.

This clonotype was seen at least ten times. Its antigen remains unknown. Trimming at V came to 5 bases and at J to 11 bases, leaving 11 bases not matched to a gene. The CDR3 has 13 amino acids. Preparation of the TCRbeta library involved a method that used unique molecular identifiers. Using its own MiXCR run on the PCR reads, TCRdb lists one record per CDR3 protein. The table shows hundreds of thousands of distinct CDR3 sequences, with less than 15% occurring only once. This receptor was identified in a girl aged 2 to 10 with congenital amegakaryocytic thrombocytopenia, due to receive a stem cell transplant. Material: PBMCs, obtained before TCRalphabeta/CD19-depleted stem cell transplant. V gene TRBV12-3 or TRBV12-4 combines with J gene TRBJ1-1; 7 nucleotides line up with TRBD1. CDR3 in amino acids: CASSPQTGTAAFF. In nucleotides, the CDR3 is TGTGCCAGCAGTCCTCAAACCGGGACAGCGGCTTTCTTT.